Presented here are 4 T cell receptor beta chains from one specimen sequenced in a study of blood T cells in healthy people across ages. It was with a sample-barcoded 5' primer and a J-beta primer mix that a second PCR of about 6 to 11 cycles was run. TCRdb re-called the 5' RACE reads with MiXCR, one entry per CDR3 protein. The sample has 800,000 to 950,000 distinct CDR3 sequences; around 49% are singletons. Sequenced sample: blood. The receptors originated from a man between 25 and 39 years old in good health.

This clonotype was observed a handful of times. The chain joins TRBV10-3 to TRBJ1-3, with 7 bases matching TRBD1. The V segment lost 3 bases and the J segment 2 bases; nucleotides outside the gene matches: 4. Germline CDR1 reads ENHRY; CDR2 reads SYGVKD. The CDR3 is made up of 15 amino acids. Here the CDR3 DNA reads TGTGCCATCAGTGACTCGACAGGGACTGGAAACACCATATATTTT. This encodes CAISDSTGTGNTIYF.

The rearrangement joins TRBV6-5 to TRBJ1-4; 7 bases are shared with TRBD1. After removal of 8 bases from V and 4 bases from J, the junction contained 4 bases not matched to a gene. Germline V lookup: CDR1 MNHEY, CDR2 SVGAGI. The CDR3 is made up of 13 amino acids. CDR3 nucleotides: TGTGCCAGCGGGGGACAGCTTAATGAAAAACTGTTTTTT. Protein product: CASGGQLNEKLFF.

This sequence joins TRBV7-8 and TRBJ1-2, with TRBD1 identical over 11 bases. The V segment lost 4 bases and the J segment 5 bases; nucleotides outside the gene matches: 9. The CDR3 length is 16 residues. Germline V lookup: CDR1 SGHVS, CDR2 FQNEAQ. The CDR3 region is CASSWGTGGEGYGYTF. The CDR3 DNA follows: TGTGCCAGCAGCTGGGGGACAGGGGGAGAGGGATATGGCTACACCTTC.

This clonotype was seen at least ten times. The V and J genes are TRBV29-1 and TRBJ2-1; D might be TRBD2 (5 bases). CDR1 is SQVTM, CDR2 ANQGSEA, per germline. Trimming took off 0 bases at V and 9 bases at J, with 15 bases between the two ends. This CDR3 is built from 14 residues. CDR3 residues: CSVEDSPGFTEQFF. The CDR3 DNA follows: TGCAGCGTTGAAGATTCTCCGGGGTTCACTGAGCAGTTCTTC.